A selection of T cell receptor beta chains follows, all from one sample in a study of blood T cells in healthy people across ages. A single record per CDR3 protein comes from TCRdb applying MiXCR to the 5' RACE reads. The sample has around 1,000,000 distinct CDR3 sequences; 20% to 25% are singletons. The sample also formed part of further work on T cells of mothers and their children.

The sequenced sample was blood. Receptor source: a girl aged 2 to 9 in good health. Each CDR3 is given with its conserved first and last residue. Each record gives: clone size, D gene, J gene, V gene, CDR3 protein, CDR3 DNA. D genes are given only for firm matches. Rows give clone size only sometimes, using once, few, many, or a class for an expanded clone.

>.|.|TRBJ1-4|TRBV5-1
CASSPDNNEKLFF
TGCGCCAGCAGCCCGGACAATAATGAAAAACTGTTTTTT
>few|TRBD1|TRBJ2-7|TRBV18
CASTTGAGEQYF
TGTGCCAGCACGACAGGGGCCGGCGAGCAGTACTTC
>few|TRBD2|TRBJ2-7|TRBV29-1
CSVEIVRREGPFNEQYF
TGCAGCGTTGAAATTGTACGGCGGGAGGGCCCTTTTAACGAGCAGTACTTC
>few|.|TRBJ2-5|TRBV18
CASSPSEQAQETQYF
TGTGCCAGCTCACCGTCCGAGCAGGCTCAGGAGACCCAGTACTTC
>few|TRBD1|TRBJ2-1|TRBV6-1
CASSKTGGVPNEQFF
TGTGCCAGCAGTAAGACAGGGGGCGTCCCCAATGAGCAGTTCTTC
>few|.|TRBJ2-7|TRBV29-1
CSVNHQGGNYEQYF
TGCAGCGTGAATCATCAGGGGGGTAACTACGAGCAGTACTTC
>.|.|TRBJ2-3|TRBV19
CASSIRQGGGTDTQYF
TGTGCCAGTAGTATCCGGCAAGGAGGGGGCACAGATACGCAGTATTTT
>.|.|TRBJ2-5|TRBV20-1
CSASRGSRETQYF
TGCAGTGCTAGCAGGGGTAGTCGCGAGACCCAGTACTTC
>.|TRBD1|TRBJ2-3|TRBV2
CASDMLRDRSTDTQYF
TGTGCCAGCGACATGCTACGGGACAGGTCCACAGATACGCAGTATTTT
>.|TRBD1|TRBJ1-1|TRBV12-3/TRBV12-4
CASSFWGQAEAFF
TGTGCCAGCAGTTTTTGGGGACAGGCTGAAGCTTTCTTT
>.|.|TRBJ2-3|TRBV18
CASSPPGSLLTDTQYF
TGTGCCAGCTCACCGCCGGGCTCACTTCTCACAGATACGCAGTATTTT
>many|.|TRBJ2-1|TRBV6-1
CASSYGVEQFF
TGTGCCAGCAGTTATGGGGTTGAGCAGTTCTTC
>.|TRBD2|TRBJ2-7|TRBV3-1
CASSLQGPSGSEQYF
TGTGCCAGCAGCCTACAGGGTCCTAGCGGGAGTGAGCAGTACTTC
>few|TRBD2|TRBJ2-7|TRBV20-1
CSIGAGASYEQYF
TGCAGCATCGGGGCGGGAGCCTCCTACGAGCAGTACTTC
>few|TRBD1|TRBJ2-3|TRBV4-1
CASSPSRQGSSTDTQYF
TGCGCCAGCAGCCCTTCGAGACAGGGTTCTAGCACAGATACGCAGTATTTT